This T cell receptor beta chain appears in the sequencing data of a study of cytomegalovirus exposure and HLA in healthy donors. Study-wide results and limits: An assumption of roughly uniform sequencing depth across donors underlay the presence/absence analyses. Productive status was seen about 87% or about 30% of the time for most TCR beta V segments in an earlier analysis. Reports credit the classifier with highly specific, highly sensitive diagnosis of cytomegalovirus status.

The PCR ran on 60 Vbeta and 13 Jbeta primers. Measured with immunoSEQ multiplex PCR; TCRdb has only the in-frame clones, and not every one. In the table there are some 190,000 clones, approximately 77% of which are singletons. The V gene's germline CDR1 is WNHNN and CDR2 SYGVQD (reference sequence). V shed 6 bases and J 2 bases; nucleotides not matched to a gene: 3. This CDR3 spans 13 amino acids. In regard to this clone: Antigen: not known.

Sequenced: PBMCs. The clonotype comes from a man between 35 and 55 years old in good health and CMV-seropositive. This chain uses TRBV10-1 with TRBJ1-2, with 7 bases matching TRBD1. CDR3 residues: CASSTDRNYGYTF. The CDR3 DNA sequence: TGCGCCAGCAGCACGGACAGGAACTATGGCTACACCTTC.